The present entry profiles one T cell receptor beta chain with its context. Methods used by the authors: Nucleated cell number was recorded as an estimate derived from reference gene primer amplification. Sequencing used immunoSEQ multiplex PCR; TCRdb keeps in-frame clones, though not all of them. V and J calls and clone size are as listed in that table; D and trimming were resolved from the DNA. Seen here are some 220,000 clones, 70% to 90% observed once, and the top ten hold 2% to 3%. Trimming removed 2 bases at V and 6 bases at J, with 13 bases between. The CDR3 covers 14 residues. CDR1 and CDR2 from the germline V gene are SGHVS and FQNEAQ. Seattle patient enrollment occurred during active infection, with longitudinal follow-up thereafter. The data were taken from a study of blood T cell repertoires in COVID-19. Across the study: COVID-19 samples collected from the United States, Italy and Spain covered acute and convalescent phases.

The J gene is TRBJ2-5, the V gene TRBV7-8; a possible D gene is TRBD1 (6 bases). The clonotype originates from a woman aged 70-85 years with COVID-19, enrolled during active disease. The sample comprised peripheral blood. CDR3 in amino acids: CASSLTGSEQTQYF. The CDR3 nucleotides are TGTGCCAGCAGCTTAACAGGGTCCGAGCAGACCCAGTACTTC.